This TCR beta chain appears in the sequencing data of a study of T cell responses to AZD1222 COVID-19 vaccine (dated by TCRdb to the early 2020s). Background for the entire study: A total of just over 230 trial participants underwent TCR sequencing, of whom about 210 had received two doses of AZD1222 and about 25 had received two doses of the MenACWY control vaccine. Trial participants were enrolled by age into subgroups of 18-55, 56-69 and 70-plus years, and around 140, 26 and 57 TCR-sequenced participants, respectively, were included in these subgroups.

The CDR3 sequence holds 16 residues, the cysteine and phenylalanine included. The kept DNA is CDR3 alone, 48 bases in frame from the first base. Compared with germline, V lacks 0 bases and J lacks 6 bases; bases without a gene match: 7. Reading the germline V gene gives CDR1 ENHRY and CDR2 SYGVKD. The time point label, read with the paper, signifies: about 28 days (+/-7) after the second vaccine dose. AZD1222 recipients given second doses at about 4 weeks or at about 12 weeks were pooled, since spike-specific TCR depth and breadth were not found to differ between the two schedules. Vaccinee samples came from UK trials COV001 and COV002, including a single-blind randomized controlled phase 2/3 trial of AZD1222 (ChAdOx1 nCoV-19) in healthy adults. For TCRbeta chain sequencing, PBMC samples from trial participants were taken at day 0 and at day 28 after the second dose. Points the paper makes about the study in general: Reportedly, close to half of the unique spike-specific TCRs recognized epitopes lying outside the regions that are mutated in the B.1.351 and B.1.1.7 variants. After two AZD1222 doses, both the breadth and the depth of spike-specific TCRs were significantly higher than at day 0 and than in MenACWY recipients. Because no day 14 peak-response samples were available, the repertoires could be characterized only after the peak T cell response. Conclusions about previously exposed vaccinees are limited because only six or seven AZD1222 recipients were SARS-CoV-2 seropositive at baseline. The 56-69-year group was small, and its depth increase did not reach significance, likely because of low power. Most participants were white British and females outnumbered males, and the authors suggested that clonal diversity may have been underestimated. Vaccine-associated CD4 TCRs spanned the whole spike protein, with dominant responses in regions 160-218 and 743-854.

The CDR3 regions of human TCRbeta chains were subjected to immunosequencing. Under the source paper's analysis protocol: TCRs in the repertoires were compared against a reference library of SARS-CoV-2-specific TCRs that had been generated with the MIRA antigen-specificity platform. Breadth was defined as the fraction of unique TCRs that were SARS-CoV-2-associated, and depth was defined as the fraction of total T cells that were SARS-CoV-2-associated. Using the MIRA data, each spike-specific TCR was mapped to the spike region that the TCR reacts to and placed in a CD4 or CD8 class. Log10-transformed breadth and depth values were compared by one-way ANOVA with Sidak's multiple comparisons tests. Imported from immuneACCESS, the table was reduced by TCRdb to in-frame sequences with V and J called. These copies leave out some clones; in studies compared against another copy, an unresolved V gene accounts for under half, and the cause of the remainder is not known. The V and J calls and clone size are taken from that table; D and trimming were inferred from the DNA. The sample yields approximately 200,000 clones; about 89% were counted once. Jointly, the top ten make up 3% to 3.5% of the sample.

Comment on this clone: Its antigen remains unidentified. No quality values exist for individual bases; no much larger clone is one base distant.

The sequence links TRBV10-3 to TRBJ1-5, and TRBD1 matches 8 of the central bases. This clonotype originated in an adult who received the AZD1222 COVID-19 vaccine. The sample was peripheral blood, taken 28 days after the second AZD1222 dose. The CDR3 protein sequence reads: CAISESFAGGGQPQHF. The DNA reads TGTGCCATCAGTGAGTCGTTTGCAGGGGGCGGTCAGCCCCAGCATTTT.